This T cell receptor beta chain comes out of a study of monozygotic twins with inflammatory bowel disease. Amplification of TCRalpha and TCRbeta cDNA involved two nested PCRs that ran for approximately 16 and 9 cycles. From the 5' RACE reads, TCRdb lists one entry per CDR3 protein and no DNA. The sample data list 420,000 or so distinct CDR3 sequences. CDR3 length: 14 residues. Germline V gene sequence: CDR1 DFQATT, CDR2 SNEGSKA (reference sequence). The specimen was blood. The chain uses TRBV20-1 and TRBJ2-4; no DNA is available, so the TRBD2 call from TCRdb remains unchecked. This TCR was recovered from a human donor with ulcerative colitis or Crohn's disease, or a healthy co-twin of an affected twin (not recorded which). CDR3 protein: CSASLAGVQNIQYF.